The 32 T cell receptor beta chains presented below share a single source sample, sequenced in a study of blood T cells in healthy people across ages. Combining a sample-barcoded 5' primer with a J-beta primer mix, a second PCR ran for about 7 to 11 cycles. TCRdb ran MiXCR on the 5' RACE reads and lists one entry per CDR3 protein. The sample lists fewer than 1,000,000 distinct CDR3 sequences, around half occurring once. Sequenced input: blood. These TCRs come from an elderly man in good health.

V and J are TRBV7-2 and TRBJ2-3; the D gene is possibly TRBD1 (6 bases). Germline assignment: CDR1 SGHTA and CDR2 FQGNSA. Between the trimmed V and J ends, which lost 4 bases and 6 bases, there was a span of 11 bases. CDR3 length: 13 amino acids. As DNA, the CDR3 is TGTGCCAGCAGCTCCGACAGGAGTGATACGCAGTATTTT. As protein: CASSSDRSDTQYF.

CDR3 nucleotide sequence: TGCAGTGCTAGATCACACCACACAGATACGCAGTATTTT. Its protein is CSARSHHTDTQYF. The gene calls are TRBV20-1 and TRBJ2-3; D remains unclear. The ends were cut back, 2 bases at V and 2 bases at J, with 8 bases in the middle. The CDR3 is 13 amino acids. Germline lookup yields CDR1 DFQATT and CDR2 SNEGSKA (reference sequence).

The chain joins TRBV7-3 to TRBJ2-2, with a possible D match to TRBD2 (6 bases). Germline CDR1 is SGHTA and CDR2 is FQGTGA. The CDR3 consists of 15 residues. The germline V and J ends were trimmed by 6 bases and 4 bases, with 15 bases remaining between them. In DNA, the CDR3 is TGTGCCAGCAGGATCGATAGCGGCTCCACCGGGGAGCTGTTTTTT. Its translation: CASRIDSGSTGELFF.

This rearrangement joins TRBV6-1 to TRBJ2-5; 7 bases line up with TRBD1. Germline-derived CDR1 and CDR2 are MNHNS and SASEGT. The junction had 9 bases not matched to a gene; V was cut back by 3 bases and J by 5 bases. The CDR3 totals 15 residues. The CDR3 bases are TGTGCCAGCAGTGATCACAGGGGTTTTTCGGAGACCCAGTACTTC. As protein: CASSDHRGFSETQYF.

The chain carries TRBV6-2 or TRBV6-3 and TRBJ2-7; TRBD2 matches at 7 bases. The V gene's germline CDR1 is MNHEY and CDR2 SVGEGT. The CDR3 is 15 residues long. V lost 0 bases to trimming and J lost 2 bases; unmatched junction nucleotides: 4. The CDR3 spells CASSYSSSGAYEQYF. CDR3 sequence (DNA): TGTGCCAGCAGTTACTCTTCTAGCGGTGCCTACGAGCAGTACTTC.

V usage is TRBV3-1 and J usage is TRBJ2-3; D is undetermined. Germline V gives CDR1 LGHDT, CDR2 YNNKEL (reference sequence). The CDR3 extends over 13 amino acids. Trimming took off 4 bases at V and 6 bases at J, with 11 bases between the two ends. Written as DNA, the CDR3 is TGTGCCAGCAGCCTCGTGATCGCGGATACGCAGTATTTT. Protein product: CASSLVIADTQYF.

This clonotype was found a few times. The chain joins TRBV5-1 to TRBJ2-7; 8 bases align to TRBD1. V lost 3 bases to trimming and J lost 6 bases; unmatched junction nucleotides: 11. The length of the CDR3 is 15 residues. CDR1 SGHRS and CDR2 YFSETQ come from the germline V gene. In DNA form, the CDR3 reads TGCGCCAGCAGCTACGGACAGGGACAAATGGGCGAGCAGTACTTC. Translation gives CASSYGQGQMGEQYF.

CDR3 sequence (DNA): TGTGCCAGCAGTGAAGTGCCTAGCGGGAGCCCCGGGGAGCTGTTTTTT. The encoded protein is CASSEVPSGSPGELFF. The chain is built from TRBV2 and TRBJ2-2; 10 nucleotides agree with TRBD2. Losses at the gene ends were 1 base for V and 6 bases for J; bases not matched to a gene: 5. This CDR3 is built from 16 residues. The germline CDR1 and CDR2 sequences are SNHLY and FYNNEI. Full variable domain (outside the CDR3, taken from reference TRBV2 and TRBJ2-2): EPEVTQTPSHQVTQMGQEVILRCVPISNHLYFYWYRQILGQKVEFLVSFYNNEISEKSEIFDDQFSVERPDGSNFTLKIRSTKLEDSAMYFCASSEVPSGSPGELFFGEGSRLTVL.

This clonotype came up a few times. The V and J genes are TRBV4-2 and TRBJ2-2, with 10 bases lining up with TRBD1. V gave up 4 bases and J gave up 5 bases; unmatched junction bases: 7. From germline, CDR1 is LGHNA and CDR2 YNFKEQ. The CDR3 runs 16 residues. Here the CDR3 reads CASSPDRGLRTGELFF. CDR3 in DNA: TGTGCCAGCAGCCCTGACAGGGGGCTTAGGACCGGGGAGCTGTTTTTT.

Regarding this clonotype: A read error may account for a junction end that differs from germline. This sequence joins TRBV6-2 or TRBV6-3 and TRBJ2-3; the match to TRBD2 covers 15 bases. CDR1 and CDR2 (germline): MNHEY, SVGEGT. This CDR3 comprises 20 residues. The CDR3 region is CACSYYPRTSGREAVDTQYF. CDR3 DNA sequence: TGTGCCTGCAGTTACTACCCGCGGACTAGCGGGAGGGAGGCAGTAGATACGCAGTATTTT.

With regard to this clonotype: One junction end does not reproduce the germline sequence, and a read error may be involved. The chain employs TRBV9 and TRBJ2-1; 7 nucleotides line up with TRBD2. The CDR3 consists of 16 residues. Germline V lookup: CDR1 SGDLS, CDR2 YYNGEE. Here the CDR3 DNA reads TGTGCCAGCAGCGGCCCAAGGGGAGGGGTCAACAATGAGCGGTTCTTC. It encodes CASSGPRGGVNNERFF.

This clonotype was recorded a few times. The chain joins TRBV5-6 to TRBJ2-3, with D unclear. Germline V gene lookup returns CDR1 SGHDT and CDR2 YYEEEE. CDR3 length equals 15 residues. The V end was cut by 0 bases, the J end by 1 base, with 9 bases between. CDR3 protein: CASSLALPGTDTQYF. The CDR3 DNA sequence: TGTGCCAGCAGCTTGGCCCTCCCCGGCACAGATACGCAGTATTTT.

The genes are TRBV10-3 and TRBJ2-3; 8 bases are a match to TRBD2. Losses at the gene ends were 0 bases for V and 6 bases for J; bases not matched to a gene: 11. The CDR3 is made up of 17 amino acids. CDR1 and CDR2 from the germline V gene are ENHRY and SYGVKD. The CDR3 region is CAISESGTGGPRDTQYF. Here the CDR3 DNA reads TGTGCCATCAGTGAGTCGGGAACGGGAGGGCCCCGTGATACGCAGTATTTT.

The chain combines TRBV30 with TRBJ2-4; D tentatively fits TRBD1 or TRBD2 (5 bases each). Gene TRBJ2-7 matches the end of the DNA better, so the J call may be wrong. This CDR3 contains 17 residues. CDR1 and CDR2 (germline): GTSNPN, SVGIG (reference sequence). CDR3 nucleotides: TGTGCCTGGAGTGTAGCCCGCGCCGGGACGGGAATCTACGAGCAGTACTTC. Translation gives CAWSVARAGTGIYEQYF.

The chain combines TRBV20-1 with TRBJ1-6; 7 nucleotides agree with TRBD1. Germline V gene sequence: CDR1 DFQATT, CDR2 SNEGSKA (reference sequence). The CDR3 runs 13 residues. V dropped 0 bases and J dropped 8; count of bases not matched to a gene: 1. In DNA form, the CDR3 reads TGCAGTGCTAGAGACCAGGGGGATTCACCCCTCCACTTT. It is translated as CSARDQGDSPLHF.

The chain recombines TRBV24-1 with TRBJ2-3; 7 bases line up with TRBD2. This CDR3 is 18 amino acids long. V dropped 2 bases and J dropped 4; count of bases not matched to a gene: 14. Germline-derived CDR1 and CDR2 are KGHDR and SFDVKD. The CDR3 here is CATSDSPGSPLAADTQYF. The DNA of the CDR3 is TGTGCCACCAGTGATTCCCCTGGGAGTCCTCTAGCGGCAGATACGCAGTATTTT.

The J gene is TRBJ2-5, the V gene TRBV25-1; a possible D gene is TRBD2 (5 bases). The CDR3 covers 14 residues. V lost 1 base and J 6 bases, leaving 12 bases between the germline ends. CDR1 MGHDK and CDR2 SYGVNS come from the germline V gene. The DNA of the CDR3 is TGTGCCAGCAGTGAATTTGGGAGCGGCAAGACCCAGTACTTC. It is translated as CASSEFGSGKTQYF.

A word on this clonotype: With a much larger clone just one base away, this may be a read error. V is TRBV4-2 and J is TRBJ1-1; 8 nucleotides line up with TRBD1. After removal of 4 bases from V and 8 bases from J, the junction contained 6 bases not matched to a gene. Germline CDR1 is LGHNA and CDR2 is YNFKEQ. The CDR3 extends over 13 amino acids. The CDR3: CASSRVTGDEAFF. The DNA of the CDR3 is TGTGCCAGCAGCCGCGTGACAGGGGACGAAGCTTTCTTT.

This clonotype was seen a handful of times. This chain links TRBV7-2 with TRBJ1-2; 9 nucleotides agree with TRBD1. Germline V lookup: CDR1 SGHTA, CDR2 FQGNSA. V shed 1 base and J 8 bases; nucleotides not matched to a gene: 8. The CDR3 totals 15 residues. As DNA, the CDR3 is TGTGCCAGCAGCTTAGGTGGGACAGGGTTCAGGGGCTACACCTTC. Residues: CASSLGGTGFRGYTF.

The chain employs TRBV19 and TRBJ2-7, with D unresolved. Germline V CDR1 and CDR2: LNHDA, SQIVND (reference sequence). The CDR3 extends over 14 amino acids. V lost 3 bases and J 0 bases, leaving 9 bases between the germline ends. The CDR3: CASSIRPGSYEQYF. As DNA, the CDR3 is TGTGCCAGTAGTATCAGACCAGGCTCCTACGAGCAGTACTTC.

The CDR3 sequence: CASSTIAGGPADTQYF. The DNA for the CDR3 is TGTGCCAGCAGTACCATAGCGGGAGGTCCCGCAGATACGCAGTATTTT. This chain uses TRBV28 with TRBJ2-3; 10 bases are shared with TRBD2. The CDR3 length is 16 residues. Germline CDR1 is MDHEN and CDR2 is SYDVKM. V dropped 5 bases and J dropped 4; count of bases not matched to a gene: 9.

This clonotype has just a few counts. The chain has TRBV7-9 and TRBJ1-2; the D is unclear. V was clipped by 5 bases and J by 4 bases, with 11 bases between them. Germline V lookup: CDR1 SEHNR, CDR2 FQNEAQ (reference sequence). The length of the CDR3 is 13 residues. Here the CDR3 DNA reads TGTGCCAGCAGCGTGGGGAGTAGCTATGGCTACACCTTC. This translates into CASSVGSSYGYTF.

This chain joins TRBV7-6 and TRBJ2-7; D could derive from TRBD1 or TRBD2 (5 bases each). Germline CDR1 is SGHVS and CDR2 is FNYEAQ. Trimming removed 0 bases from V and 2 bases from J, with 17 bases in between. This CDR3 is built from 17 residues. The CDR3 protein is CASSLAPGVRQTYEQYF. The CDR3 DNA is TGTGCCAGCAGCTTAGCGCCCGGGGTAAGACAGACCTACGAGCAGTACTTC.

With respect to this clonotype: At one boundary the junction diverges from the germline segment, which might be a read error. This sequence joins TRBV6-5 and TRBJ2-5; D ambiguous. Germline loops: CDR1 MNHEY, CDR2 SVGAGI. This CDR3 contains 12 residues. Here the CDR3 DNA reads TGCGCCAGCAGCAACCTTCAAGGGACCCAGTACTTC. It codes for CASSNLQGTQYF.

The CDR3, as DNA: TGTGCCAGCAGCCAACCCGGGACTAGTCGCAATGAGCAGTTCTTC. This codes for CASSQPGTSRNEQFF. The chain joins TRBV7-6 to TRBJ2-1, with 8 bases identical to TRBD2. Germline CDR1 reads SGHVS; CDR2 reads FNYEAQ. This CDR3 spans 15 amino acids. V dropped 5 bases and J dropped 6; count of bases not matched to a gene: 9.

The V and J genes are TRBV20-1 and TRBJ2-1; 7 positions agree with TRBD2. This CDR3 contains 16 residues. The trim removed 3 bases at V and 5 bases at J, leaving 13 bases unmatched. Per germline, CDR1 DFQATT and CDR2 SNEGSKA (reference sequence). Here the CDR3 DNA reads TGCAGTGCTAGGACCGTGAAGGCTAGCGGCCACAATGAGCAGTTCTTC. It is translated as CSARTVKASGHNEQFF.

The sample holds many counts of this clonotype. V gene TRBV12-3 or TRBV12-4 combines with J gene TRBJ2-5; D unclear. The V gene lost 3 bases and the J gene lost 2 bases, with 7 bases spanning the gap. The CDR3 has 13 residues. CDR3: CASSLNRQETQYF. Here the CDR3 DNA reads TGTGCCAGCAGTTTGAACAGACAAGAGACCCAGTACTTC.

Note on this clonotype: This may come from a read error, since a much larger clone is one base off. The rearrangement links TRBV2 to TRBJ2-1; 8 bases map to TRBD2. The end of the DNA is better explained by TRBJ2-7, so the J call may be wrong. The CDR3 consists of 15 residues. In germline, CDR1 is SNHLY, CDR2 FYNNEI. The CDR3 reads CASIQASGSKNEQYF. DNA of the CDR3: TGTGCCAGCATTCAGGCCAGCGGGAGCAAGAATGAGCAGTACTTC.

The genes are TRBV7-9 and TRBJ2-1; no clear D gene. With 0 bases removed from V and 1 base from J, the gap between germline ends came to 4 bases. This CDR3 contains 14 residues. Germline CDR1 is SEHNR and CDR2 is FQNEAQ (reference sequence). The CDR3 reads CASSLAISYNEQFF. CDR3 bases: TGTGCCAGCAGCTTAGCGATTTCCTACAATGAGCAGTTCTTC.

The chain is built from TRBV29-1 and TRBJ2-7; tentative D call: TRBD2 (5 bases). Looked up from germline, CDR1 is SQVTM and CDR2 is ANQGSEA. CDR3 length equals 12 residues. V was clipped by 6 bases and J by 3 bases, with 12 bases between them. CDR3 coding DNA: TGCAGCGTACTGACGGACTGCTACGAGCAGTACTTC. Translating gives CSVLTDCYEQYF.

V usage is TRBV12-3 or TRBV12-4 and J usage is TRBJ1-6, with D tentatively TRBD1 (6 bases). The V end was cut by 3 bases, the J end by 10 bases, with 13 bases between. CDR3 length: 14 amino acids. The CDR3 region is CASSFGRGGSPLHF. CDR3 DNA: TGTGCCAGCAGTTTCGGCAGGGGAGGGTCACCCCTCCACTTT.

This clonotype was found once. The chain is built from TRBV4-2 and TRBJ2-7, with 7 nucleotides matching TRBD2. The CDR3 spans 14 residues. The germline V gene encodes CDR1 LGHNA and CDR2 YNFKEQ. Germline trimming cut 3 bases from V and 3 bases from J; bases unmatched to any gene: 5. As DNA, the CDR3 is TGTGCCAGCAGCCACGATTCTAGCGGCTACGAGCAGTACTTC. Protein sequence: CASSHDSSGYEQYF.